This paragraph covers one T cell receptor beta chain sequence. This sample was taken from a study of cytomegalovirus exposure and HLA in healthy donors. CDR1 is MGHRA and CDR2 is YSYEKL in the germline V gene. The V end lost 0 bases, the J end lost 1 base, and 14 bases lay between the germline ends. The CDR3 loop spans 17 amino acids. With 60 Vbeta and 13 Jbeta primers, the PCR was carried out. Here immunoSEQ multiplex PCR was the method, and the copy in TCRdb shows in-frame clones only, minus some. The sample lists about 140,000 clones; around 79% were seen once. The V and J genes are TRBV4-1 and TRBJ2-3; tentatively, D is TRBD1 (5 bases). What was sequenced was PBMCs. The TCR originated in a male donor in good health and CMV-seronegative. The CDR3 reads CASSQDLYRRRTDTQYF. DNA for the CDR3: TGCGCCAGCAGCCAAGATTTGTACAGGCGTCGCACAGATACGCAGTATTTT.